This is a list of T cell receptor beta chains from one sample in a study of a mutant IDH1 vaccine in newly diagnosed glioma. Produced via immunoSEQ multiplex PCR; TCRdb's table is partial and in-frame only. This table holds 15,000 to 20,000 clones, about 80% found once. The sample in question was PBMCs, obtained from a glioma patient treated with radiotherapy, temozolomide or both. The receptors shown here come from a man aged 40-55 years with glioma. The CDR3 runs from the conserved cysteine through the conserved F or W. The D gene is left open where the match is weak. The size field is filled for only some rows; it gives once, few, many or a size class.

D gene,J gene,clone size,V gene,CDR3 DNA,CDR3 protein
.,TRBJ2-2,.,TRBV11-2,TGTGCCAGCAGCTTAGATTTGGCCGGGGAGGTCCCCGGGGAGCTGTTTTTT,CASSLDLAGEVPGELFF
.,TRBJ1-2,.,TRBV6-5,TGTGCCAGCAGCCTAGGGACGTCGGGTGGCTACACCTTC,CASSLGTSGGYTF
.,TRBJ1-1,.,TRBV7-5,TGTGCCAGAAGCTTAGGCCAAAACACTGAAGCTTTCTTT,CARSLGQNTEAFF
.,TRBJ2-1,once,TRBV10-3,TGTGCCAACGGACCCGGTATTGAGCAGTTCTTC,CANGPGIEQFF
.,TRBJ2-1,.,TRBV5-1,TGCGCCAGCAGCCCGGGAGCGGTCGTCAATGAGCAGTTCTTC,CASSPGAVVNEQFF
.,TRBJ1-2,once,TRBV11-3,TGTGCCAGCAGCCGGACAGTGACTGCTGGATACACCTTC,CASSRTVTAGYTF
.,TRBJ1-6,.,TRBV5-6,TGTGCCAGCAGCTTAGGCGACAGTAAGCATTCACCCCTCCACTTT,CASSLGDSKHSPLHF
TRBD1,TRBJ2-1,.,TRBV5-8,TGTGCCAGCAGCTCGGGACAGGGGGCCTCCTACAATGAGCAGTTCTTC,CASSSGQGASYNEQFF
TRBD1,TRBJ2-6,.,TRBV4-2,TGTGCCAGCAGCCAAGCAAGGGACAGTAACTCTGGGGCCAACGTCCTGACTTTC,CASSQARDSNSGANVLTF
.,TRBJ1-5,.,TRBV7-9,TGTGCCAGCAGCATAGGAGGTAGCAATCAGCCCCAGCATTTT,CASSIGGSNQPQHF
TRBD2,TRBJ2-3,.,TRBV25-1,TGTGCCAGCAGTGATCGTGTAGCGGGAGGGACAGATACGCAGTATTTT,CASSDRVAGGTDTQYF
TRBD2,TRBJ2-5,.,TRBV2,TGTGCCAGCGGAAATCTAGCGGGAAGAGCGGAGACCCAGTACTTC,CASGNLAGRAETQYF
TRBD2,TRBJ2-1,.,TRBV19,TGTGCCAGTAGTATAAAGCGGGACCAAGGTGAGCAGTTCTTC,CASSIKRDQGEQFF
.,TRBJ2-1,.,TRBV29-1,TGCAGCGTTGAAGGGTCTCTTCGGGGTAATGAGCAGTTCTTC,CSVEGSLRGNEQFF
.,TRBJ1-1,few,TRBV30,TGTGCCTGGAGTAGGCAGAGTCCGAACACTGAAGCTTTCTTT,CAWSRQSPNTEAFF
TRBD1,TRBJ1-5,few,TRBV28,TGTGCCAGCAGCTTCGCAGGGGGTAATCAGCCCCAGCATTTT,CASSFAGGNQPQHF
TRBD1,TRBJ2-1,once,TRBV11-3,TGTGCCAGCAGCCGGGACAGGGGTCTCGATGAGCAGTTCTTC,CASSRDRGLDEQFF
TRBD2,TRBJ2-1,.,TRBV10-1,TGCGCCAGCACTAAGGGACTAGCGGGAGTCTACAATGAGCAGTTCTTC,CASTKGLAGVYNEQFF
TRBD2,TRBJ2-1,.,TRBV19,TGTGCCAGTAGTATCAGCCTAGCGGGAGCGGTCTACAATGAGCAGTTCTTC,CASSISLAGAVYNEQFF
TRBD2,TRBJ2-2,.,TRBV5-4,TGTGCCAGCAGCTTGGGAGCGGGGCCCACCGGGGAGCTGTTTTTT,CASSLGAGPTGELFF
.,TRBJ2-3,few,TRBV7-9,TGTGCCAGCAGTCCCTCACTTACAGGGACAGATACGCAGTATTTT,CASSPSLTGTDTQYF
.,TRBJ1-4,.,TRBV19,TGTGCCAGTAGTTCCTACATCGCAACTAATGAAAAACTGTTTTTT,CASSSYIATNEKLFF
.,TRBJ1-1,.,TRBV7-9,TGTGCCAGCGGCGGCCAGTCGAACACTGAAGCTTTCTTT,CASGGQSNTEAFF
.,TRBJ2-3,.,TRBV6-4,TGTGCCAGCTCATCGGAGGGCCAGACAGATACGCAGTATTTT,CASSSEGQTDTQYF
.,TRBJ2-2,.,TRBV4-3,TGCGCCAGCAGCCCCGGGACGGTAAACACCGGGGAGCTGTTTTTT,CASSPGTVNTGELFF
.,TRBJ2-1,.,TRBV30,TGTGCCTGGGGCAGGGCTGAATACAATGAGCAGTTCTTC,CAWGRAEYNEQFF
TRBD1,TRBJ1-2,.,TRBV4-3,TGCGCCAGCAGCCAAGCTGACAGGGGGTTGTCTGGCTACACCTTC,CASSQADRGLSGYTF
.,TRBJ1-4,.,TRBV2,TGTGCCAGCAGTGAATGGTGGGGGGTACTCGAAAAACTGTTTTTT,CASSEWWGVLEKLFF
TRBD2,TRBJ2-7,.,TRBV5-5,TGTGCCAGCAGCCTAAACCACGTAGCGGGGCCCTACGAGCAGTACTTC,CASSLNHVAGPYEQYF
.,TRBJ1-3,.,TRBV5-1,TGCGCCAGCAGCGTCGGAGGGAGCGACACCATATATTTT,CASSVGGSDTIYF
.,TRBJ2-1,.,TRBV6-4,TGTGCCAGCAGTGACTCACTTGGGGCTGGGACTGAGCAGTTCTTC,CASSDSLGAGTEQFF
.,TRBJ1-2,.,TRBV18,TGTGCCAGCTCAAGAGACAGAGAGTATGGCTACACCTTC,CASSRDREYGYTF
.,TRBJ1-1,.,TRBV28,TGTGCCAGCAGTATACGGGGGGAAGCTTTCTTT,CASSIRGEAFF
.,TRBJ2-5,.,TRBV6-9,TGTGCCAGCAGTTTATCCCGGGAGACCCAGTACTTC,CASSLSRETQYF
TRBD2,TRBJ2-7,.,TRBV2,TGTGCCAGCAGTCCCCTAGGGCAGGGACTAGAAGGCGAGCAGTACTTC,CASSPLGQGLEGEQYF
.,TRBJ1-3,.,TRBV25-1,TGTGCCAGCAGTCCCGCTGGGGGACGTGGAAACACCATATATTTT,CASSPAGGRGNTIYF
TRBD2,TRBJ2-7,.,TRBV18,TGTGCCAGCGCAAGCGGGAGGTACTCCTACGAGCAGTACTTC,CASASGRYSYEQYF
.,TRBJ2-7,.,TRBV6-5,TGTGCCAGCCTGGACCTCTCCTACGAGCAGTACTTC,CASLDLSYEQYF
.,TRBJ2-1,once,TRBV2,TGTGCCAGCAGTGTGGGAAGGTCCTACAATGAGCAGTTCTTC,CASSVGRSYNEQFF
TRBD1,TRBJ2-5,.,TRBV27,TGTGCCAGCAGTCGGGATGCCGGGACAGGGGAAGAGACCCAGTACTTC,CASSRDAGTGEETQYF
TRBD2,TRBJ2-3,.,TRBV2,TGTGCCAGCACCTCTACCCTGGTAGCGGGAGTTACAGATACGCAGTATTTT,CASTSTLVAGVTDTQYF
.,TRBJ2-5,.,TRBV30,TGTGCCTGGAGCCCGGGGGACAGCGCTCAAGAGACCCAGTACTTC,CAWSPGDSAQETQYF